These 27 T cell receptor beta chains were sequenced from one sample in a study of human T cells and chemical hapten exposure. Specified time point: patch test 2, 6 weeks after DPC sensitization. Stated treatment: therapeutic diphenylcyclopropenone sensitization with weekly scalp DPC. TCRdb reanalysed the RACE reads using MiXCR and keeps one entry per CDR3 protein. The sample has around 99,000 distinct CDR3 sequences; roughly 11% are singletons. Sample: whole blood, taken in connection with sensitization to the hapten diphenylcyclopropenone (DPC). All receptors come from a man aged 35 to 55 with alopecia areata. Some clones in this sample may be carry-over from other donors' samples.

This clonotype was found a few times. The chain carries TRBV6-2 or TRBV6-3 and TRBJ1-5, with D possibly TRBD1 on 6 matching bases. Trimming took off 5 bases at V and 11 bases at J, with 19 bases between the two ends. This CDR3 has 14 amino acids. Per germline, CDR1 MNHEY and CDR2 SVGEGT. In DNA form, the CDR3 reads TGTGCCAGCAGTACTCCGACAGGACCCAGGGCCCAGCATTTT. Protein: CASSTPTGPRAQHF.

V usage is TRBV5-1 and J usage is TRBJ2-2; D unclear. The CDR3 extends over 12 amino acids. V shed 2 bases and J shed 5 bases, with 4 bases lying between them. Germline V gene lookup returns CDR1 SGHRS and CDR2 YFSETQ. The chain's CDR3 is CASSFKTGELFF. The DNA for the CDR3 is TGCGCCAGCAGCTTTAAGACCGGGGAGCTGTTTTTT. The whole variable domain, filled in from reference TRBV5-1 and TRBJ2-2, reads KAGVTQTPRYLIKTRGQQVTLSCSPISGHRSVSWYQQTPGQGLQFLFEYFSETQRNKGNFPGRFSGRQFSNSRSEMNVSTLELGDSALYLCASSFKTGELFFGEGSRLTVL.

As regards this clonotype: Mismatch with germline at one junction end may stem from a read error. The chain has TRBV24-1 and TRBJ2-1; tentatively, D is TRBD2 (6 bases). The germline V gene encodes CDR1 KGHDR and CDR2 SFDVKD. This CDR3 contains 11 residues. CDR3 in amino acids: CASSGGHEQFF. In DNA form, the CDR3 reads TGTGCCAGCAGTGGAGGGCATGAGCAGTTCTTC.

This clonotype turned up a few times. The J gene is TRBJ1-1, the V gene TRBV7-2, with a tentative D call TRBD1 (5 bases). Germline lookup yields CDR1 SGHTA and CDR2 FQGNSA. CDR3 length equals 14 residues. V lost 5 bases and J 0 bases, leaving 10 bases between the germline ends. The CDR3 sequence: CASSRQPMNTEAFF. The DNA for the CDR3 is TGTGCCAGCAGCCGACAGCCTATGAACACTGAAGCTTTCTTT.

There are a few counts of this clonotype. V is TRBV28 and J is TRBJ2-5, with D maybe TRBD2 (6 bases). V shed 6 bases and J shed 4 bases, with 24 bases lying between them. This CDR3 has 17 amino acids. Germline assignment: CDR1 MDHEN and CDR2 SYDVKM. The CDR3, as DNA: TGTGCCAGCAGCCTTTTTGTACGCCGATATAGCGGAGAGACCCAGTACTTC. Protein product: CASSLFVRRYSGETQYF.

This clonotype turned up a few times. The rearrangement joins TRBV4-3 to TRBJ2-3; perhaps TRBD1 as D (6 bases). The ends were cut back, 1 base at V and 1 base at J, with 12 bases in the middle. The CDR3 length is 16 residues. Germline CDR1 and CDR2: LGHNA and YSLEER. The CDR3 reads CASSQAYRDRTDTQYF. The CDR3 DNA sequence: TGCGCCAGCAGCCAAGCCTACAGGGATCGCACAGATACGCAGTATTTT.

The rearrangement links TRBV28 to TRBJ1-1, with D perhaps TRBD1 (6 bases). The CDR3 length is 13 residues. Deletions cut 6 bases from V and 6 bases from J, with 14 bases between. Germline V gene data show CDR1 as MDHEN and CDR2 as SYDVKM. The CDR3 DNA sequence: TGTGCCAGCAGGCCCGGGGGCTTTGCTGAAGCTTTCTTT. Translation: CASRPGGFAEAFF.

The CDR3 nucleotides are TGTGCCAGCAGTTACTCCCGAGGTACTGAAGCTTTCTTT. Protein sequence: CASSYSRGTEAFF. This chain links TRBV6-5 with TRBJ1-1; D is uncertain. The V and J ends lost 0 bases and 5 bases respectively, with 7 bases between them. Germline lookup yields CDR1 MNHEY and CDR2 SVGAGI. The CDR3 spans 13 residues.

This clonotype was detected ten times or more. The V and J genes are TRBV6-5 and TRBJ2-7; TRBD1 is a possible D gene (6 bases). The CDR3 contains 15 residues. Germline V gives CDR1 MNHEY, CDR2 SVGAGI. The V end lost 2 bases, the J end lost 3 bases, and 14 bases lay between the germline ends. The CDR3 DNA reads TGTGCCAGCAGTTACGTCCAGGGGCCCATCTACGAGCAGTACTTC. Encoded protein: CASSYVQGPIYEQYF.

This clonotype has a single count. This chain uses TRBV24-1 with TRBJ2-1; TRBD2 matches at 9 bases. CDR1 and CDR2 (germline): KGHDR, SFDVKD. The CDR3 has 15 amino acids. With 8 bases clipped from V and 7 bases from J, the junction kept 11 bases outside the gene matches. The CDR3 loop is CATTTSGRIINEQFF. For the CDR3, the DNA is TGTGCCACCACTACGAGCGGGAGGATTATTAATGAGCAGTTCTTC.

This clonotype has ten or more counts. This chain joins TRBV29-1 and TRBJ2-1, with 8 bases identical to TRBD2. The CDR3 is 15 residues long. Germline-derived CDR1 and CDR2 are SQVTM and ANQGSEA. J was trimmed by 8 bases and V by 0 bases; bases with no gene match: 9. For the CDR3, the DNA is TGCAGCGTTGAAGATCTCGGGCGGGGGGCCTATGAGCAGTTCTTC. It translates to CSVEDLGRGAYEQFF.

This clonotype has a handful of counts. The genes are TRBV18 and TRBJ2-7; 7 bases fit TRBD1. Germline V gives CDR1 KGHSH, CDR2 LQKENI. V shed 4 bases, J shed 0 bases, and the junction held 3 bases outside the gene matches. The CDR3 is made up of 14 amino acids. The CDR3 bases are TGTGCCAGCTCACAGGGACAGAGCTCCTACGAGCAGTACGTC. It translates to CASSQGQSSYEQYV.

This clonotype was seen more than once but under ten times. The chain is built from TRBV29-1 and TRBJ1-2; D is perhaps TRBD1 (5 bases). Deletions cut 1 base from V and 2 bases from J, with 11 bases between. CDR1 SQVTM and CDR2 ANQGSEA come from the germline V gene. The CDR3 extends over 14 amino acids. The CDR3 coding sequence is TGCAGCGTTGAAGGGAGGAGGACAAACTATGGCTACACCTTC. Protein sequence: CSVEGRRTNYGYTF.

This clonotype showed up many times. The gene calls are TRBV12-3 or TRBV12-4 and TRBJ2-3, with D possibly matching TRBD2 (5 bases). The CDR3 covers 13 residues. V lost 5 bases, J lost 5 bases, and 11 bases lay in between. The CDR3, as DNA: TGTGCCAGCAGTCCCGCTGGACTAGATACGCAGTATTTT. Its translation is CASSPAGLDTQYF.

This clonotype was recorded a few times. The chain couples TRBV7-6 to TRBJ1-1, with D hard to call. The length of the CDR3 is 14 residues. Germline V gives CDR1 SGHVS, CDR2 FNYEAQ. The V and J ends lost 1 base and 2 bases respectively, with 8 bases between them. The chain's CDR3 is CASSLETHNTEAFF. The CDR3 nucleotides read TGTGCCAGCAGCTTAGAGACCCATAACACTGAAGCTTTCTTT. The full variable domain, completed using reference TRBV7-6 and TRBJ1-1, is GAGVSQSPRYKVTKRGQDVALRCDPISGHVSLYWYRQALGQGPEFLTYFNYEAQQDKSGLPNDRFSAERPEGSISTLTIQRTEQRDSAMYRCASSLETHNTEAFFGQGTRLTVV.

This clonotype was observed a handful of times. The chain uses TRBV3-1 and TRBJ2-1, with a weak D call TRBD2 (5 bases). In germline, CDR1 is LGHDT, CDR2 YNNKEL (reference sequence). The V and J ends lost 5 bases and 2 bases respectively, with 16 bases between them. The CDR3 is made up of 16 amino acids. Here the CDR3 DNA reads TGTGCCAGCAGCAGCTCCAGCGGCCATGCCTACAATGAGCAGTTCTTC. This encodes CASSSSSGHAYNEQFF.

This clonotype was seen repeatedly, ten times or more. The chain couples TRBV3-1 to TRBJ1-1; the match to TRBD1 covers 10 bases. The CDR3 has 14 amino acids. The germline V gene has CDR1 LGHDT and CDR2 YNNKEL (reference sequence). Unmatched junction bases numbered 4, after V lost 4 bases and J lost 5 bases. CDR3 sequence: CASSRGTGETEAFF. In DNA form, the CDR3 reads TGTGCCAGCAGCCGTGGGACAGGGGAAACTGAAGCTTTCTTT.

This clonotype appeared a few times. The CDR3 DNA follows: TGTGCCAGCGCCATTTTTGACATTCAGTACTTC. This codes for CASAIFDIQYF. The rearrangement links TRBV21-1 to TRBJ2-4. TRBV21-1 is termed a pseudogene. CDR3 length: 11 residues.

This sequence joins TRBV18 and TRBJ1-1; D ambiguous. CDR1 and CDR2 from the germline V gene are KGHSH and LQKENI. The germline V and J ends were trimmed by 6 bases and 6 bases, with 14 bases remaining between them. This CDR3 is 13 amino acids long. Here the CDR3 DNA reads TGTGCCAGCTCCCTCGCCCCCCCGCCTGAAGCTTTCTTT. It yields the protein CASSLAPPPEAFF.

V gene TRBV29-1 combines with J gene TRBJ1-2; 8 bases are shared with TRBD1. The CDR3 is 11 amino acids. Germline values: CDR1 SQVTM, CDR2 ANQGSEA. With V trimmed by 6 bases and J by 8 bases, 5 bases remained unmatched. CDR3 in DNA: TGCAGCGTAGGACAGGGAGACGGCTACACCTTC. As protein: CSVGQGDGYTF.

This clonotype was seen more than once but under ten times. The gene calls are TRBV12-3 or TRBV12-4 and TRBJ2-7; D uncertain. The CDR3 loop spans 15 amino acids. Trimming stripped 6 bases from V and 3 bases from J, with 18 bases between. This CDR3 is CASSRDTTLYYEQYV. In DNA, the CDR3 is TGTGCCAGCAGCCGAGACACGACCCTATACTACGAGCAGTACGTC.

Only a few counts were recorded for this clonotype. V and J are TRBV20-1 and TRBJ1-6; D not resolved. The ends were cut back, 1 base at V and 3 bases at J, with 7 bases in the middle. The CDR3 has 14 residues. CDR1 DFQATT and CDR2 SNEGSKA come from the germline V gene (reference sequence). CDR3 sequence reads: CSARGAVYNSPLHF. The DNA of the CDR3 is TGCAGTGCTAGAGGGGCAGTCTATAATTCACCCCTCCACTTT.

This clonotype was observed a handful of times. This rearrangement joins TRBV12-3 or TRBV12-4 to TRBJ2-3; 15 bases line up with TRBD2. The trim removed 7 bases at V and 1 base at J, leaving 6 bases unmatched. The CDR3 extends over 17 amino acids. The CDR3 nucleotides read TGTGCCAGCACCAGGACTAGCGGGAGGGAAGGCACAGATACGCAGTATTTT. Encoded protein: CASTRTSGREGTDTQYF.

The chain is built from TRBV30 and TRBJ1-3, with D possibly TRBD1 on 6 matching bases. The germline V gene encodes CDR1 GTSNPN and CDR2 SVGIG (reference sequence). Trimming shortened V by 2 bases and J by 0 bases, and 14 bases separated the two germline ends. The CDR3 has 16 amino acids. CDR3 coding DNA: TGTGCCTGGAGTTATCCGGGGGCTTACTCTGGAAACACCATATATTTT. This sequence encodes CAWSYPGAYSGNTIYF.

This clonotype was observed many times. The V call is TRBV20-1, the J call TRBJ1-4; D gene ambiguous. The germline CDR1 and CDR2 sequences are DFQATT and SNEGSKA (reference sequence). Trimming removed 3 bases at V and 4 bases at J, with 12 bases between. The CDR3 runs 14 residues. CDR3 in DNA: TGCAGTGCTAGTTCCCAGGTCATTAATGAAAAACTGTTTTTT. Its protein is CSASSQVINEKLFF.

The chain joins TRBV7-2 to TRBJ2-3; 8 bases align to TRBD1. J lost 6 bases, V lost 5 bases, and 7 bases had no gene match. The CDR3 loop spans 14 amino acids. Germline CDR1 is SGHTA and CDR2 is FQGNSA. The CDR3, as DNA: TGTGCCAGCAGCACCGGACAGGGTAGGGATACGCAGTATTTT. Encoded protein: CASSTGQGRDTQYF.

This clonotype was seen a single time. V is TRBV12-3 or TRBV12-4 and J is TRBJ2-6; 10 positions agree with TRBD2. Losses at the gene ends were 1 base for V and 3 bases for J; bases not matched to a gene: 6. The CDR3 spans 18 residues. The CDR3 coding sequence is TGTGCCAGCAGTTTAGGGCTAGCGGGAGTCAGTGGGGCCAACGTCCTGACTTTC. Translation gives CASSLGLAGVSGANVLTF.